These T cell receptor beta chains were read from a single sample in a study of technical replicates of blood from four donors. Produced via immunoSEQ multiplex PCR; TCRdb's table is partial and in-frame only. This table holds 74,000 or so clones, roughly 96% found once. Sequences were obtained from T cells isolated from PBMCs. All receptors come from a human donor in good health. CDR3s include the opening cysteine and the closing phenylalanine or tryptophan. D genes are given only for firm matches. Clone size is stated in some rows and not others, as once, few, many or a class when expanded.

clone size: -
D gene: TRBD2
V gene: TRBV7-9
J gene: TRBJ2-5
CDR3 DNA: TGTGCCAGCAGTTCTAGCGGGAGCCGGGAGACCCAGTACTTC
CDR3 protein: CASSSSGSRETQYF

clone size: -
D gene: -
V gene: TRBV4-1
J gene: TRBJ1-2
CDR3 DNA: TGCGCCAGCAGCGTGTCTGGCGGCGGGAACTATGGCTACACCTTC
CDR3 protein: CASSVSGGGNYGYTF

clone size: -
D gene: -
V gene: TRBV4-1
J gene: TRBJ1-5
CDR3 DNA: TGCGCCAGCAGCCAAGTTATTGTGAAAACTAATCAGCCCCAGCATTTT
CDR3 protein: CASSQVIVKTNQPQHF

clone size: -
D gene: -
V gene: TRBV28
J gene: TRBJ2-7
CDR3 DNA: TGTGCCAGCAGTTTAGTGGCCGGAGGTTCCTACGAGCAGTACTTC
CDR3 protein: CASSLVAGGSYEQYF

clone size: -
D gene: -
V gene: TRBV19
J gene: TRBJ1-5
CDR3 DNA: TGTGCCAGTAGTGTACAGCCACAGGGATTTTATAGCAATCAGCCCCAGCATTTT
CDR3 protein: CASSVQPQGFYSNQPQHF

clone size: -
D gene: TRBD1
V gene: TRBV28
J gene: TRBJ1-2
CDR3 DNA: TGTGCCAGCAGTTCAACCGGGACAGGGGGCCGGGGCTATGGCTACACCTTC
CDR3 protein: CASSSTGTGGRGYGYTF

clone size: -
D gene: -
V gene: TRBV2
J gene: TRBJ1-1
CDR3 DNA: TGTGCCAGCAGTGAACGAGAGGGGAACACTGAAGCTTTCTTT
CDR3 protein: CASSEREGNTEAFF

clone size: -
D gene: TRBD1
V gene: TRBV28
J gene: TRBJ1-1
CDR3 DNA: TGTGCCAGCGGACCAGGGACAGGGCGAAGCGGGACTTTCTTT
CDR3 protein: CASGPGTGRSGTFF

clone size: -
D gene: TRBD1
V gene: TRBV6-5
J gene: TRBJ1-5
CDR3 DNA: TGTGCCAGCACTGACAGGGGGATCAATCAGCCCCAGCATTTT
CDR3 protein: CASTDRGINQPQHF

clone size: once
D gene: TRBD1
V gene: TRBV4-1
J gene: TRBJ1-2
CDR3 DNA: TGCGCCAGCAGCCAACCGGGACAGCAGCATGGCTACACCTTC
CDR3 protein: CASSQPGQQHGYTF

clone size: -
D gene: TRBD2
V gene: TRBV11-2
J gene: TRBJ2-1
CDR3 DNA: TGTGCCAGCAGCCGGACTAGCGGGGGGTACAATGAGCAGTTCTTC
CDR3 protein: CASSRTSGGYNEQFF

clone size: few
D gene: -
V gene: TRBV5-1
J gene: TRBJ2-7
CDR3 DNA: TGCGCCAGCGGACTATCTGGGGGTCGGAGCTACGAGCAGTACTTC
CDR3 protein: CASGLSGGRSYEQYF

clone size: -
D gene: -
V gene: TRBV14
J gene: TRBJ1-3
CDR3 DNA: TGTGCCAGCAGCCAGCTGGGGGGAATCTCTGGAAACACCATATATTTT
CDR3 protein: CASSQLGGISGNTIYF

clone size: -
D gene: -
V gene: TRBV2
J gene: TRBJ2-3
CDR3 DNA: TGTGCCAGTCAGACAGATACGCAGTATTTT
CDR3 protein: CASQTDTQYF

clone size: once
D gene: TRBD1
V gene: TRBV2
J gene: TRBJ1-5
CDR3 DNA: TGTGCCAGCAGAGCCGGGACAGTTCCTCAGCCCCAGCATTTT
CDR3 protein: CASRAGTVPQPQHF

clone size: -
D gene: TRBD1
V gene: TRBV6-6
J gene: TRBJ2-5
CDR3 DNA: TGTGCCAGCAGTTCAAACCCCGGGACAGCAAAAGAGACCCAGTACTTC
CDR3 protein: CASSSNPGTAKETQYF

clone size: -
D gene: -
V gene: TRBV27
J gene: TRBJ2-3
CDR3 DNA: TGTGCCAGCAGTGCCGACAGGTCTGGGGGCACAGATACGCAGTATTTT
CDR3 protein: CASSADRSGGTDTQYF

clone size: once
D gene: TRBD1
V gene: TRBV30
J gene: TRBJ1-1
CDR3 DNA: TGTGCCTGGAGTGTAGCTTCCTTCCGACAGGGGAACACTGAAGCTTTCTTT
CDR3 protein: CAWSVASFRQGNTEAFF

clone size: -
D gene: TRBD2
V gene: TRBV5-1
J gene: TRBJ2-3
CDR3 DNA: TGCGCCAGCAGCCCCGGACTAGATGGCGGCACAGATACGCAGTATTTT
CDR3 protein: CASSPGLDGGTDTQYF

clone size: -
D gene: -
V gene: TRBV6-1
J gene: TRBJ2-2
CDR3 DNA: TGTGCCAGCAGTGTTCTAGCGCAGAACACCGGGGAGCTGTTTTTT
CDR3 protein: CASSVLAQNTGELFF

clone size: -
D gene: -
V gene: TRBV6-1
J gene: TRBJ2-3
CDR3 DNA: TGTGCCAGCACCCCACAGTCAGATACGCAGTATTTT
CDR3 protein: CASTPQSDTQYF

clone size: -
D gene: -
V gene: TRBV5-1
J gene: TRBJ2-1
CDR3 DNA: TGCGCCAGCAGCTCGACAGGGGAGGGGGATGAGCAGTTCTTC
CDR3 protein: CASSSTGEGDEQFF